Below, 20 T cell receptor beta chains from the same sample are listed, as sequenced in a study of blood T cell repertoires in COVID-19. Sequencing was performed with immunoSEQ multiplex PCR; in TCRdb, only in-frame clones are kept and a portion is missing. The profile shows some 400,000 clones, just under 90% of them singletons. Sequenced input: PBMCs or T cells enriched from blood (not recorded which). The receptors derive from a woman in her thirties who had recovered from COVID-19.

This sequence joins TRBV25-1 and TRBJ2-7; TRBD2 is a possible D gene (5 bases). Per germline, CDR1 MGHDK and CDR2 SYGVNS. This CDR3 is built from 12 residues. V was pared by 8 bases and J by 2 bases, with 10 bases between. The CDR3 DNA sequence: TGTGCCAGCCGGACTGGAACCTACGAGCAGTACTTC. It is translated as CASRTGTYEQYF.

The chain recombines TRBV28 with TRBJ1-1; 8 positions agree with TRBD1. V shed 11 bases and J 13 bases; nucleotides not matched to a gene: 24. This CDR3 region has 15 residues. Germline CDR1 MDHEN, CDR2 SYDVKM. CDR3 nucleotides: TGTGCCCCCAAACAGGGGGACCAAAAGCGAGATTCTGGTTTCTTT. As protein: CAPKQGDQKRDSGFF.

The chain employs TRBV18 and TRBJ1-1, with D possibly TRBD1 on 6 matching bases. The CDR3 sequence is 15 residues long. The V end was cut by 6 bases, the J end by 1 base, with 15 bases between. Germline assignment: CDR1 KGHSH and CDR2 LQKENI. CDR3 sequence: CASSPPWGPNTEAFF. The CDR3 DNA reads TGTGCCAGCTCGCCCCCCTGGGGGCCGAACACTGAAGCTTTCTTT. Based on the CDR3 plus reference TRBV18 and TRBJ1-1, the full variable domain is NAGVMQNPRHLVRRRGQEARLRCSPMKGHSHVYWYRQLPEEGLKFMVYLQKENIIDESGMPKERFSAEFPKEGPSILRIQQVVRGDSAAYFCASSPPWGPNTEAFFGQGTRLTVV.

V gene TRBV5-6 combines with J gene TRBJ1-1, with 7 nucleotides matching TRBD1. The CDR3 covers 14 residues. Germline V gene lookup returns CDR1 SGHDT and CDR2 YYEEEE. Unmatched junction bases numbered 2, after V lost 3 bases and J lost 0 bases. The CDR3 DNA follows: TGTGCCAGCAGCTATGGGACAGTGAACACTGAAGCTTTCTTT. This encodes CASSYGTVNTEAFF.

The gene calls are TRBV3-1 (or the pseudogene TRBV3-2) and TRBJ1-6; weak D call: TRBD1 (6 bases). V was pared by 2 bases and J by 0 bases, with 14 bases between. Germline V lookup: CDR1 LGHDT, CDR2 YNNKEL (reference sequence). The CDR3 contains 18 residues. CDR3 region: CASSQQGQWTSYNSPLHF. In DNA form, the CDR3 reads TGTGCCAGCAGCCAACAGGGGCAGTGGACCTCCTATAATTCACCCCTCCACTTT.

This clone was seen a handful of times. The chain couples TRBV6-2 or TRBV6-3 to TRBJ1-1, with 8 bases matching TRBD1. Germline CDR1 and CDR2: MNHEY and SVGEGT. Trimming took 5 bases from V and 3 from J; bases not matched to a gene: 8. The CDR3 sequence is 15 residues long. In nucleotides, the CDR3 is TGTGCCAGCAGTCCCAGGACAGGGTTCGACACTGAAGCTTTCTTT. Its translation is CASSPRTGFDTEAFF.

This chain uses TRBV9 with TRBJ2-7; 10 bases align to TRBD1. The CDR3 runs to 15 residues. Trimming took 0 bases from V and 2 from J; bases not matched to a gene: 2. Looked up from germline, CDR1 is SGDLS and CDR2 is YYNGEE. CDR3 residues: CASSVGDRGPYEQYF. CDR3 nucleotides: TGTGCCAGCAGCGTAGGGGACAGGGGTCCCTACGAGCAGTACTTC. The full variable domain, in which reference TRBV9 and TRBJ2-7 provide the parts outside the CDR3, is DSGVTQTPKHLITATGQRVTLRCSPRSGDLSVYWYQQSLDQGLQFLIQYYNGEERAKGNILERFSAQQFPDLHSELNLSSLELGDSALYFCASSVGDRGPYEQYFGPGTRLTVT.

The CDR3: CATLTGRLWNTEAFF. Written as DNA, the CDR3 is TGTGCTACCCTAACGGGAAGGTTATGGAACACTGAAGCTTTCTTT. The J gene is TRBJ1-1, the V gene TRBV28; no reliable D call. The germline V gene encodes CDR1 MDHEN and CDR2 SYDVKM. The CDR3 length is 15 residues.

The sample holds one count of this clone. The chain uses TRBV30 and TRBJ1-3; the D is unclear. This CDR3 has 13 amino acids. V shed 1 base and J shed 4 bases, with 8 bases lying between them. CDR1 and CDR2 (germline): GTSNPN, SVGIG (reference sequence). The CDR3 is CAWSGAPGNTIYF. In nucleotides, the CDR3 is TGTGCCTGGAGTGGGGCGCCCGGAAACACCATATATTTT.

This clone was found a few times. This chain joins TRBV7-9 and TRBJ1-2; no definite D call. CDR3 length: 12 residues. V was cut by 5 bases and J by 4 bases, with 8 bases left in between. Germline CDR1 is SEHNR and CDR2 is FQNEAQ (reference sequence). CDR3 region: CASSTQLYGYTF. As DNA, the CDR3 is TGTGCCAGCAGCACCCAACTCTATGGCTACACCTTC. The whole variable domain, filled in from reference TRBV7-9 and TRBJ1-2, reads DTGVSQNPRHKITKRGQNVTFRCDPISEHNRLYWYRQTLGQGPEFLTYFQNEAQLEKSRLLSDRFSAERPKGSFSTLEIQRTEQGDSAMYLCASSTQLYGYTFGSGTRLTVV.

This clone was detected only a few times. DNA for the CDR3: TGCGCCAGCAGCTCCCGGACAGGCGCAAGTGAGCAGTTCTTC. This codes for CASSSRTGASEQFF. V and J are TRBV5-1 and TRBJ2-1; 7 bases are a match to TRBD1. This CDR3 comprises 14 residues. Germline V gene lookup returns CDR1 SGHRS and CDR2 YFSETQ. With V trimmed by 3 bases and J by 9 bases, 9 bases remained unmatched. Using reference TRBV5-1 and TRBJ2-1 for the parts outside the CDR3, the full variable domain is KAGVTQTPRYLIKTRGQQVTLSCSPISGHRSVSWYQQTPGQGLQFLFEYFSETQRNKGNFPGRFSGRQFSNSRSEMNVSTLELGDSALYLCASSSRTGASEQFFGPGTRLTVL.

The V gene is TRBV7-3, the J gene TRBJ1-1; 7 bases are shared with TRBD1. CDR3 size: 14 residues. J was trimmed by 1 base and V by 5 bases; bases with no gene match: 4. Per germline, CDR1 SGHTA and CDR2 FQGTGA. The CDR3 here is CASSADRANTEAFF. The CDR3 DNA sequence: TGTGCCAGCAGCGCTGACAGGGCGAACACTGAAGCTTTCTTT.

V is TRBV12-5 and J is TRBJ2-1; 8 nucleotides agree with TRBD1. This CDR3 is 13 amino acids long. J gave up 13 bases and V 6 bases, and 11 bases lay outside the gene matches. From germline, CDR1 is LGHNT and CDR2 FRNRAP. CDR3 coding DNA: TGTGCTAGTGGCTCAACAGGGGGGACGTTACAGTTCTTC. This sequence encodes CASGSTGGTLQFF.

This clone has only one observation. This chain joins TRBV25-1 and TRBJ2-1, with TRBD2 identical over 8 bases. V lost 1 base, J lost 15 bases, and 11 bases stayed unmatched. Germline V gives CDR1 MGHDK, CDR2 SYGVNS. This CDR3 spans 14 amino acids. CDR3 DNA sequence: TGTGCCAGCAGTGAATTTAAAGCGGGGGCAGGTCGGTTCTTC. Translating gives CASSEFKAGAGRFF.

The chain recombines TRBV30 with TRBJ2-1; D might be TRBD2 (5 bases). This CDR3 is built from 12 residues. The germline CDR1 and CDR2 sequences are GTSNPN and SVGIG (reference sequence). The germline V and J ends were trimmed by 0 bases and 9 bases, with 9 bases remaining between them. CDR3 sequence: CAWSVQGSEQFF. The DNA for the CDR3 is TGTGCCTGGAGTGTACAAGGGAGTGAGCAGTTCTTC.

This sequence joins TRBV4-3 and TRBJ2-7, with TRBD2 matching over 9 bases. CDR1 LGHNA and CDR2 YSLEER come from the germline V gene. The J segment lost 4 bases and the V segment lost 4 bases, leaving 8 bases of the junction unmatched. The CDR3 has 15 amino acids. In DNA, the CDR3 is TGCGCCAGCAGCCTAGAAGCGGGGGGTAAATACGAGCAGTACTTC. Residues: CASSLEAGGKYEQYF.

The rearrangement joins TRBV6-6 to TRBJ2-7; D gene uncertain. CDR1 and CDR2 from the germline V gene are MNHNY and SVGAGI (reference sequence). The CDR3 loop spans 16 amino acids. V shed 0 bases and J shed 0 bases, with 12 bases lying between them. The CDR3 DNA follows: TGTGCCAGCAGTTACTCGACGGCGTCTAGCTCCTACGAGCAGTACTTC. Translating it yields CASSYSTASSSYEQYF.

V is TRBV28 and J is TRBJ1-5; 7 bases fit TRBD1. The V gene's germline CDR1 is MDHEN and CDR2 SYDVKM. The CDR3 runs to 14 residues. The V segment lost 5 bases and the J segment 3 bases; nucleotides outside the gene matches: 4. The CDR3 bases are TGTGCCAGCAGTGACGACAGGGACAATCAGCCCCAGCATTTT. It specifies CASSDDRDNQPQHF.

The chain recombines TRBV30 with TRBJ1-2; 11 bases match TRBD1. Germline CDR1 and CDR2: GTSNPN and SVGIG (reference sequence). CDR3 size: 12 residues. The V gene end was trimmed by 3 bases and the J gene end by 7 bases; junction bases not matched to a gene: 1. The DNA of the CDR3 is TGTGCCTGGAGGGGACAGGGGGGTGGCTACACCTTC. This encodes CAWRGQGGGYTF. Complete variable domain (other parts from reference TRBV30 and TRBJ1-2): SQTIHQWPATLVQPVGSPLSLECTVEGTSNPNLYWYRQAAGRGLQLLFYSVGIGQISSEVPQNLSASRPQDRQFILSSKKLLLSDSGFYLCAWRGQGGGYTFGSGTRLTVV.

This rearrangement joins TRBV12-3 or TRBV12-4 to TRBJ2-3; D gene uncertain. Trimming cost V 4 bases and J 4 bases, with 9 bases left between them. The CDR3 has 13 residues. CDR3: CASSSRRSDTQYF. DNA of the CDR3: TGTGCCAGCAGTTCACGCCGGTCAGATACGCAGTATTTT.